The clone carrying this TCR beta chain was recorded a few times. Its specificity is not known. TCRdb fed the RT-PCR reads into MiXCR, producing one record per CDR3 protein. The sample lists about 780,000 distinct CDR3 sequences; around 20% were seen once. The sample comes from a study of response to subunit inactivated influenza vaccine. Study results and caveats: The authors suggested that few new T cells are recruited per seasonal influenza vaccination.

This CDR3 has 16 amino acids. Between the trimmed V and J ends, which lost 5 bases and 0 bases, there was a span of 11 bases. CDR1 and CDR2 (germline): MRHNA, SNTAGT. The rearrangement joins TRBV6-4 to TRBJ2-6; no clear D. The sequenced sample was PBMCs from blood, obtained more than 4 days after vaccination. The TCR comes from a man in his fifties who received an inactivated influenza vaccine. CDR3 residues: CASSPAMSSGANVLTF. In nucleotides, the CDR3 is TGTGCCAGCAGTCCCGCGATGAGCTCTGGGGCCAACGTCCTGACTTTC.